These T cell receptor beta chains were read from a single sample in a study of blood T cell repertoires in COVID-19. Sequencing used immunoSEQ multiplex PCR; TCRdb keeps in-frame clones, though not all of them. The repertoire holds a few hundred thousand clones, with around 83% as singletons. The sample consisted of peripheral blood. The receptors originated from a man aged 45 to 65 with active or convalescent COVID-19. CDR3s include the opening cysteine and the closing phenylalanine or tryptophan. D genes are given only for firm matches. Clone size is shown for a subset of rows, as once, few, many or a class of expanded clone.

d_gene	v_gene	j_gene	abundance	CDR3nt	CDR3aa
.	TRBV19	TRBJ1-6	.	TGTGCCAGTAGTATAGATCCGAATTCACCCCTCCACTTT	CASSIDPNSPLHF
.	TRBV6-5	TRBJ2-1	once	TGTGCCAGCAGCCTCACTAGTTACAATGAGCAGTTCTTC	CASSLTSYNEQFF
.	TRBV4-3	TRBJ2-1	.	TGCGCCAGCAGCCAAGCCCCCCTGGGGCAGATTTACAATGAGCAGTTCTTC	CASSQAPLGQIYNEQFF
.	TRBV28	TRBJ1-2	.	TGTGCCAGCAGGGGACTCTATGGCTACACCTTC	CASRGLYGYTF
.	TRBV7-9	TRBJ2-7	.	TGTGCCAGCAGTCCTTTGGGAGAGGTCCACGAGCAGTACTTC	CASSPLGEVHEQYF
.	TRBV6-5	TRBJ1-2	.	TGTGCCAGCAGTCCCTCGATGAGAGGCTACACCTTC	CASSPSMRGYTF
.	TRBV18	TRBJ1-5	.	TGTGCCAGCTCACCCGGGACACGAACAAGCAATCAGCCCCAGCATTTT	CASSPGTRTSNQPQHF
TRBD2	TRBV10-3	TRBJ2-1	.	TGTGCCATCAGCGCGGGGGACTCCTACAATGAGCAGTTCTTC	CAISAGDSYNEQFF
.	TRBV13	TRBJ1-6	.	TGTGCCAGCAGCTTAGGCCGCGGGGTAGGCGCTAATTCACCCCTCCACTTT	CASSLGRGVGANSPLHF
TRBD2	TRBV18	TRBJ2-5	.	TGTGCCAGCTCACCACGGGCTAGCGGGGACCAAGAGACCCAGTACTTC	CASSPRASGDQETQYF
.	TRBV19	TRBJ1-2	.	TGTGCCAGTGGCGGAAGGAGGGAGGACTATGGCTACACCTTC	CASGGRREDYGYTF
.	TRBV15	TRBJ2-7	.	TGTGCCACCAGCAGACCGAACGTGGGGGGAAAGGACGAGCAGTACTTC	CATSRPNVGGKDEQYF
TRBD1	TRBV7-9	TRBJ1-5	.	TGTGCCAGCAGCTGCCGGGACAGGGGAAAATATCAGCCCCAGCATTTT	CASSCRDRGKYQPQHF
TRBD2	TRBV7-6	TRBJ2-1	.	TGTGCCAGCAGCTTATTGACTAGCGGGAGACTCGGTGAGCAGTTCTTC	CASSLLTSGRLGEQFF
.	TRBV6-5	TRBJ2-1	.	TGTGCCAGCAGTACAGTTGTAGATCAGCAGTTCTTC	CASSTVVDQQFF
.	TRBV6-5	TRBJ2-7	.	TGTGCCAGCAGACTCGGAGGGGCCTCCTCCTACGAGCAGTACTTC	CASRLGGASSYEQYF
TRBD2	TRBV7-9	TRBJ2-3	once	TGTGCCAGCAGCTCTGTAGCGGGAGGGTCCACAGATACGCAGTATTTT	CASSSVAGGSTDTQYF
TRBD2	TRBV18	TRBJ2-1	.	TGTGCCAGCTCGCAACTAGCGGGGGAGAATGAGCAGTTCTTC	CASSQLAGENEQFF
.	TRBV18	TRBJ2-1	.	TGTGCCAGCTCACAGTCCCCAGGCGACAATGAACAGTTCTTC	CASSQSPGDNEQFF
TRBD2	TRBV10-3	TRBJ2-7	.	TGTGCCATCAGTGAGTCGACTAGCGGGAGCTACGAGCAGTACTTC	CAISESTSGSYEQYF
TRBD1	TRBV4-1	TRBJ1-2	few	TGCGCCAGCAGCCAAGTCTCCGACAGGGACAATGGCTACACCTTC	CASSQVSDRDNGYTF
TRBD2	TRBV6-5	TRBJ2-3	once	TGTGCCAGCAGTTACGCGGGGGGGCCAACAGATACGCAGTATTTT	CASSYAGGPTDTQYF
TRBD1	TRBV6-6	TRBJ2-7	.	TGTGCCAGCAGTCCAAGGACAGGAGCCTCCTACGAGCAGTACTTC	CASSPRTGASYEQYF
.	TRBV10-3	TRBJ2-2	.	TGTGCCATCAGTGAGTCTGGCCGTCGGAGCACCGGGGAGCTGTTTTTT	CAISESGRRSTGELFF
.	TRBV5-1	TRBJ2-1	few	TGCGCCAGCAGCCCAGAGGCTGTCCCCTGGTTCTTC	CASSPEAVPWFF
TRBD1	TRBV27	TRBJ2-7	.	TGTGCCAGCAGTGCCGGGACAGGGGGCTACGAGCAGTACTTC	CASSAGTGGYEQYF
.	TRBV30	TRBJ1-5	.	TGTGCCTGGCACCGGGGGGGAGATCAGCCCCAGCATTTT	CAWHRGGDQPQHF
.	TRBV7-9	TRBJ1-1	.	TGTGCCAGCAGCCCCTTTACTGAAGCTTTCTTT	CASSPFTEAFF
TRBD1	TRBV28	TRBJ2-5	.	TGTGCCAGCAGTATCCCAGGGGGCGTCAGGGGAGAGACCCAGTACTTC	CASSIPGGVRGETQYF
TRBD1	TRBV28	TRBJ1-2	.	TGTGCCAGCAGAAGACCGACAGGGGGAGTAGGAGGCTACACCTTC	CASRRPTGGVGGYTF
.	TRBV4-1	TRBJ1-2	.	TGCGCCAGCAGCCAAGATTTGAGGTTCTACGGCTACACCTTC	CASSQDLRFYGYTF
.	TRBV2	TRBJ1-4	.	TGTGCCAGCAGTGATCTAGTAGGGGGAGTAGAAAAACTGTTTTTT	CASSDLVGGVEKLFF
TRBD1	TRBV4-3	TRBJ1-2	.	TGCGCCAGCAGCCAGGGACAGGGGGGCTATGGCTACACCTTC	CASSQGQGGYGYTF
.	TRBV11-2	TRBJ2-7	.	TGTGCCAGCAGCGCCGTTGCAGGGGTGGCTAGCTCCTACGAGCAGTACTTC	CASSAVAGVASSYEQYF
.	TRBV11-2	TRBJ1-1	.	TGTGCCAGCAGCAACAAGAAGAGTAGACCGGGGATGAACACTGAAGCTTTCTTT	CASSNKKSRPGMNTEAFF
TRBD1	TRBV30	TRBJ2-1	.	TGTGCCTGGACCGGGGACAGCTCCTACAATGAGCAGTTCTTC	CAWTGDSSYNEQFF
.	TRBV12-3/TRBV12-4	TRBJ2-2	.	TGTGCCAGCACCCGAGGCCCGTCCGGGGAGCTGTTTTTT	CASTRGPSGELFF
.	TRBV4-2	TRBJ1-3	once	TGTGCCAGCAGCCAAGTAACACAAGGAAACACCATATATTTT	CASSQVTQGNTIYF
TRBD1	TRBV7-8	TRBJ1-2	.	TGTGCCAGCAGCCTCGGACAGGGAGCTAACTATGGCTACACCTTC	CASSLGQGANYGYTF
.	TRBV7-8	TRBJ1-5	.	TGTGCCAGCAGCTTAGCGAGGGCCTGGAGCAATCAGCCCCAGCATTTT	CASSLARAWSNQPQHF
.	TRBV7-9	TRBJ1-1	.	TGTGCCAGCAGCTTAGGGGCAGAGACCTCTGAAGCTTTCTTT	CASSLGAETSEAFF
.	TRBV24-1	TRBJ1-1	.	TGTGCCACCAGTGATTTGCACACAAGACAGCTTAACACTGAAGCTTTCTTT	CATSDLHTRQLNTEAFF
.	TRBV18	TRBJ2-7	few	TGTGCCAGCTCTCCCCTCCCTAGAGACGAGCAGTACTTC	CASSPLPRDEQYF
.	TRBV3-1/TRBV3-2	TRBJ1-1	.	TGTGCCAGCAGCCAAACACAGAACACTGAAGCTTTCTTT	CASSQTQNTEAFF
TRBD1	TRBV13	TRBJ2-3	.	TGTGCCAGCAGCTTTGATAGGGGGCGGACAGATACGCAGTATTTT	CASSFDRGRTDTQYF
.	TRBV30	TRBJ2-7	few	TGTGCCTGGAGTCGCGGGGGCCCGATTAGCGAGCAGTACTTC	CAWSRGGPISEQYF
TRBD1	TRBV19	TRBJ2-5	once	TGTGCCAGTAGACCGGGACAGGGTGGGGAGACCCAGTACTTC	CASRPGQGGETQYF
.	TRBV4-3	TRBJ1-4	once	TGCGCCAGCAGCCAAGAAACAGGTATTAATGAAAAACTGTTTTTT	CASSQETGINEKLFF
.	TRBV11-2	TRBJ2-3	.	TGTGCCAGCAGCCCAGCCGGGGGAGATACGCAGTATTTT	CASSPAGGDTQYF
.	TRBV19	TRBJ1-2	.	TGTGCCAGTAGTATAGCTCGACATGGCTATGGCTACACCTTC	CASSIARHGYGYTF
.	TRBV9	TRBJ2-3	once	TGTGCCAGCAGCGCGACCGCTAGATTTAGCACAGATACGCAGTATTTT	CASSATARFSTDTQYF